This TCR beta chain is from a study of T cell repertoires in cytomegalovirus infection. Across the study: Indications came from public TCR beta signatures; they pointed to CMV infection and to a matching HLA type.

This clonotype was detected a few times. Antigen unknown. Study-wide results and caveats: Pooled public TCR beta family frequency picked out CMV carriers with the relevant HLA.

Germline CDR1 is MNHEY and CDR2 is SVGEGT. This CDR3 is 21 amino acids long. The germline V and J ends were trimmed by 1 base and 7 bases, with 34 bases remaining between them. TCRdb re-called the reads with MiXCR, one entry per CDR3 protein. The sample lists just under 550,000 distinct CDR3 sequences, about a quarter occurring once. Sequenced: PBMCs. The clonotype comes from a human donor in good health (CMV status not recorded). Some clones in this sample may be carry-over from other donors' samples. The chain is built from TRBV6-2 or TRBV6-3 and TRBJ2-5; D is undetermined. CDR3 in amino acids: CASSYYRARSSPIPMVGTQYF. CDR3 coding DNA: TGTGCCAGCAGTTACTACAGAGCTAGATCCTCACCGATCCCAATGGTTGGGACCCAGTACTTC.